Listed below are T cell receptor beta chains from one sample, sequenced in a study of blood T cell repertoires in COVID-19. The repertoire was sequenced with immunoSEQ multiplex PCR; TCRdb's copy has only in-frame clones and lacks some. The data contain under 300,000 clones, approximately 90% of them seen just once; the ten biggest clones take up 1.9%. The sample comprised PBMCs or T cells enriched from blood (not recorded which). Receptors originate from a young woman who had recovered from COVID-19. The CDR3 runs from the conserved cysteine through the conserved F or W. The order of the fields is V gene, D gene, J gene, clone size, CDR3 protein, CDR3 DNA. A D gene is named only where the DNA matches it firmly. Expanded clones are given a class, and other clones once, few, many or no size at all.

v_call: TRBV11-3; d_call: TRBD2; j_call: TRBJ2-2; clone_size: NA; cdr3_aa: CASSKGLAGGPVPGELFF; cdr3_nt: TGTGCCAGCAGCAAGGGACTAGCGGGAGGGCCCGTTCCCGGGGAGCTGTTTTTT
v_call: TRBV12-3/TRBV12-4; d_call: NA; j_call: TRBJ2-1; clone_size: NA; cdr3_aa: CASILTSMDEQFF; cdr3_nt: TGTGCCAGCATCCTGACTAGTATGGATGAGCAGTTCTTC
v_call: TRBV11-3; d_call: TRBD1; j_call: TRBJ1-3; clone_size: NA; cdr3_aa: CASSRRGTVGNTIYF; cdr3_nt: TGTGCCAGCAGCCGACGGGGGACAGTTGGAAACACCATATATTTT
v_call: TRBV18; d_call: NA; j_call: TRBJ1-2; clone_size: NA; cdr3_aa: CASSPLPPADLNYGYTF; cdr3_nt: TGTGCCAGCTCACCTCTTCCCCCGGCAGACTTAAACTATGGCTACACCTTC
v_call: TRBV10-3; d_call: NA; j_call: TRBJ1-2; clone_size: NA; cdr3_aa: CAISAQGYGYTF; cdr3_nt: TGTGCCATCAGTGCACAGGGCTATGGCTACACCTTC
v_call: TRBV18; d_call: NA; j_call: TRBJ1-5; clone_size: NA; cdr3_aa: CASSPGGNSNQPQHF; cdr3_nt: TGTGCCAGCTCACCAGGGGGGAACAGCAATCAGCCCCAGCATTTT
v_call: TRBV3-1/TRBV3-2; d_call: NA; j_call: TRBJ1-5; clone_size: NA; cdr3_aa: CASSPGVWDQPQHF; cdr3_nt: TGTGCCAGCAGCCCGGGGGTTTGGGATCAGCCCCAGCATTTT
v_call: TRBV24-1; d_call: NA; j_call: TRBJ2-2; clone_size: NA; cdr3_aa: CATSDFHRGTGELFF; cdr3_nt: TGTGCCACCAGTGATTTCCATCGGGGTACCGGGGAGCTGTTTTTT
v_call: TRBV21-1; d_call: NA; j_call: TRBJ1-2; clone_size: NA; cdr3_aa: CASRHRGNYGYTF; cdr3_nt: TGTGCCAGCAGGCACAGGGGTAACTATGGCTACACCTTC
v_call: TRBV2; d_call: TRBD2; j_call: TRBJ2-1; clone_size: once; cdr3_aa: CASRRLAGGQNEQFF; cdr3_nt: TGTGCCAGCAGACGACTAGCGGGGGGGCAAAATGAGCAGTTCTTC
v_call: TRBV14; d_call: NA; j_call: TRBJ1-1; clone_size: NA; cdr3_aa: CASSQTDMNTEAFF; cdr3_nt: TGTGCCAGCAGCCAGACAGACATGAACACTGAAGCTTTCTTT
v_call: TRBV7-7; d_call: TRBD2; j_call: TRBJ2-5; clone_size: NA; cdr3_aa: CASSPGLAGIQETQYF; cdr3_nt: TGTGCTAGCAGCCCAGGACTAGCGGGGATCCAAGAGACCCAGTACTTC
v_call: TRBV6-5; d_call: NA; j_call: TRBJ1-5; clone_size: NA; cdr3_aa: CASRGVSRNQPQHF; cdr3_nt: TGTGCCAGCAGAGGGGTTTCTCGTAATCAGCCCCAGCATTTT
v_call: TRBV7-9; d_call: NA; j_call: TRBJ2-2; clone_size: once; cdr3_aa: CASSSVLNTGELFF; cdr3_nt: TGTGCCAGCAGCTCCGTTTTGAACACCGGGGAGCTGTTTTTT
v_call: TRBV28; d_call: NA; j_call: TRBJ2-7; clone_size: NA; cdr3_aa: CASSLWGRGEQYF; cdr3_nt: TGTGCCAGCAGTTTATGGGGACGGGGGGAGCAGTACTTC
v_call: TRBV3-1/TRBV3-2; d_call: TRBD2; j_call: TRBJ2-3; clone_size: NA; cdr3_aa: CASSQASGGATDTQYF; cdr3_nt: TGTGCCAGCAGCCAAGCTAGCGGGGGGGCGACAGATACGCAGTATTTT
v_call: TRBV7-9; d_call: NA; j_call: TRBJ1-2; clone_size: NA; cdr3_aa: CASSLAIGGPPRGTF; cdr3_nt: TGTGCCAGCAGCTTAGCGATCGGGGGGCCCCCAAGGGGCACCTTC
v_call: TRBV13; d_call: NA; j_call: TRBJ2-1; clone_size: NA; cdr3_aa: CASSAGQSDNEKFF; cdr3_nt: TGTGCCAGCAGCGCGGGACAGTCAGACAATGAGAAGTTCTTC
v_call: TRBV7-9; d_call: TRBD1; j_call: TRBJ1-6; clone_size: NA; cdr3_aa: CASSPQGNNSPLHF; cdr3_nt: TGTGCCAGCAGCCCACAGGGGAATAATTCACCCCTCCACTTT
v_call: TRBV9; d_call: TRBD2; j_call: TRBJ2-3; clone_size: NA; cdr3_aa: CASSVAAGAADTQYF; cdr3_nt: TGTGCCAGCAGCGTAGCGGCGGGAGCCGCAGATACGCAGTATTTT
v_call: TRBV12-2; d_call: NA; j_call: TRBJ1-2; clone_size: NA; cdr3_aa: CASRLVSRDRALLSYTF; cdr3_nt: TGTGCAAGTCGCTTAGTGAGTCGGGACAGGGCCCTTCTTAGCTACACCTTC
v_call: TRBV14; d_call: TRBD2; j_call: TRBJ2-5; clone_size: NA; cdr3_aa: CASSGGLAGDETQYF; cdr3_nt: TGTGCCAGCAGCGGCGGACTAGCGGGGGACGAGACCCAGTACTTC
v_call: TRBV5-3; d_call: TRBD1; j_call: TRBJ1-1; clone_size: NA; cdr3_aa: CARSSTGTGDMNTEAFF; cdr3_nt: TGTGCCAGAAGCTCCACCGGGACAGGGGATATGAACACTGAAGCTTTCTTT
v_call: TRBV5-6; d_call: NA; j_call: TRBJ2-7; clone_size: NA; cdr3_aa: CASSEGYEQYF; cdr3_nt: TGTGCCAGCAGCGAGGGCTACGAGCAGTACTTC
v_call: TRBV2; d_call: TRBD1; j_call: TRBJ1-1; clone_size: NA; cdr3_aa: CASQVGQGRNTEAFF; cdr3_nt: TGTGCCAGCCAAGTAGGACAGGGCCGGAACACTGAAGCTTTCTTT
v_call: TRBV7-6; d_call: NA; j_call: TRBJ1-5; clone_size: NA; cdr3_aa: CASSSGGWGQPQHF; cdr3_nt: TGTGCCAGCAGCTCCGGGGGTTGGGGGCAGCCCCAGCATTTT
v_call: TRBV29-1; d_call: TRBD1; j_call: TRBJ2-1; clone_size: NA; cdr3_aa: CSTRGRKDNEQFF; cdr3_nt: TGCAGCACCAGGGGGCGGAAGGACAATGAGCAGTTCTTC
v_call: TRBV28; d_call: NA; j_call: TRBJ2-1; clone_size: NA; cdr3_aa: CASIAVTYNEQFF; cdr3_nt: TGTGCCAGCATCGCGGTGACTTACAATGAGCAGTTCTTC
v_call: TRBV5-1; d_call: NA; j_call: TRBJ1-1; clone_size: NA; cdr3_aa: CASSPKYGENTEAFF; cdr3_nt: TGCGCCAGCAGCCCAAAGTACGGGGAGAACACTGAAGCTTTCTTT
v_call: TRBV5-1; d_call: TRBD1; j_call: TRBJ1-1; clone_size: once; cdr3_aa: CASSRGQGRTEAFF; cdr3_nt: TGCGCCAGCAGCCGGGGACAGGGTCGAACTGAAGCTTTCTTT
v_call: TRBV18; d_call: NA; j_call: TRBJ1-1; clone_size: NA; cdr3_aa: CASSPPMASKTEAFF; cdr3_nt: TGTGCCAGCTCACCCCCAATGGCCAGTAAGACTGAAGCTTTCTTT
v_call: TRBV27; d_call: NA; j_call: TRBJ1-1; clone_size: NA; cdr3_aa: CASTADRGANTEAFF; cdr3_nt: TGTGCCAGCACGGCGGACAGAGGAGCGAACACTGAAGCTTTCTTT
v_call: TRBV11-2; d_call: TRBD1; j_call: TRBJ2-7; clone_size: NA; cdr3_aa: CASSSHLTGTGGYEQYF; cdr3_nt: TGTGCCAGCAGCTCCCATCTAACTGGGACAGGGGGCTACGAGCAGTACTTC
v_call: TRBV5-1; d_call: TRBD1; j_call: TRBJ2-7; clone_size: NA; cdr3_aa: CASSGSQGKYEQYF; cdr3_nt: TGCGCCAGCAGCGGCTCACAGGGGAAGTACGAGCAGTACTTC
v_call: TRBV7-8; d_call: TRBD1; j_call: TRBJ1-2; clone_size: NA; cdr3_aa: CASSFRDSNYGYTF; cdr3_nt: TGTGCCAGCAGCTTCCGGGACAGCAACTATGGCTACACCTTC
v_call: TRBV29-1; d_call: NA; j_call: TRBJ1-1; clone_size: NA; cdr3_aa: CSVDLKGFEAFF; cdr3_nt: TGCAGCGTTGACTTGAAGGGGTTTGAAGCTTTCTTT
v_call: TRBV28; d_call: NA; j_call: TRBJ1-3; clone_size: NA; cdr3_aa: CASTTMGASGNTIYF; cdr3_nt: TGTGCCAGCACCACGATGGGGGCCTCTGGAAACACCATATATTTT
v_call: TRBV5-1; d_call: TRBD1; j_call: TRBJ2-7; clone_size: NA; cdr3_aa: CASSVDRAGEQYF; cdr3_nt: TGCGCCAGCAGCGTGGACAGGGCCGGGGAGCAGTACTTC
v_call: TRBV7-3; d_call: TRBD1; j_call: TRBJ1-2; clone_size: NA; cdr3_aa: CASSLGTDRGYGYTF; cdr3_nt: TGTGCCAGCAGCTTAGGGACAGACAGGGGCTATGGCTACACCTTC
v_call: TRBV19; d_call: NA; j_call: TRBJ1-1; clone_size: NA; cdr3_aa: CASSIDYRDIGSAFF; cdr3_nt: TGTGCCAGTAGTATAGATTACCGGGACATTGGGTCGGCTTTCTTT
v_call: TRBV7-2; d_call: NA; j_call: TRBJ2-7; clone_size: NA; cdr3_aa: CASSLVRDREQYF; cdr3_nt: TGTGCCAGCAGCTTAGTCCGGGATCGCGAGCAGTACTTC
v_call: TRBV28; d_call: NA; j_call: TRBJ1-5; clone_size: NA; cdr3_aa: CASISRLGSLKPQHF; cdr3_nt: TGTGCCAGCATCTCGAGGTTGGGTTCCCTTAAGCCCCAGCATTTT
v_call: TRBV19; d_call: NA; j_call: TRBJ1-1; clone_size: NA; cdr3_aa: CASSIGQPNTEAFF; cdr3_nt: TGTGCCAGTAGTATAGGACAGCCGAACACTGAAGCTTTCTTT
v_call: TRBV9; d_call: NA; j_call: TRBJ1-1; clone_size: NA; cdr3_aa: CASSWGHDTEAFF; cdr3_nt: TGTGCCAGCAGCTGGGGACACGACACTGAAGCTTTCTTT
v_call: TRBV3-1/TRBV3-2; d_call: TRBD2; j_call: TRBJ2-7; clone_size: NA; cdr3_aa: CASSQGLAGGTGEQYF; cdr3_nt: TGTGCCAGCAGCCAAGGACTAGCGGGGGGGACGGGCGAGCAGTACTTC
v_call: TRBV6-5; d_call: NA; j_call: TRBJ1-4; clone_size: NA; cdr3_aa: CASSHDRSNEKLFF; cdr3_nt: TGTGCCAGCAGTCATGACAGATCTAATGAAAAACTGTTTTTT